These T cell receptor beta chains were read from a single sample in a study of blood T cell repertoires in COVID-19. Libraries were prepared by immunoSEQ multiplex PCR; TCRdb keeps only in-frame clonotypes and omits some of them. The sample lists 200,000 to 300,000 clones; more than 75% were seen once. Sequences were obtained from peripheral blood. These receptors came from a woman aged 25-40 years who had recovered from COVID-19. Both conserved end residues are part of each CDR3. A D gene is named only where the DNA matches it firmly. Only part of the rows carry a size: once, few, many, or a class if the clone is expanded.

>TRBJ2-3|.|TRBV11-3|.
CASSQGVGSTDTQYF
TGTGCCAGCAGCCAAGGTGTGGGCAGCACAGATACGCAGTATTTT
>TRBJ1-2|.|TRBV5-4|.
CASSPRQAKNYGYTF
TGTGCCAGCAGCCCAAGACAGGCGAAGAACTATGGCTACACCTTC
>TRBJ2-2|.|TRBV9|TRBD1
CASSLNQGANTGELFF
TGTGCCAGCAGCCTTAACCAGGGGGCTAACACCGGGGAGCTGTTTTTT
>TRBJ1-4|.|TRBV27|.
CASSPYAGEKLFF
TGTGCCAGCAGTCCCTATGCTGGTGAAAAACTGTTTTTT
>TRBJ2-1|.|TRBV7-9|.
CASSPAAGQAYNEQFF
TGTGCCAGCAGCCCCGCAGCGGGACAGGCCTACAATGAGCAGTTCTTC
>TRBJ2-3|.|TRBV12-5|.
CASANGADTQYF
TGTGCTAGTGCCAATGGGGCGGATACGCAGTATTTT
>TRBJ1-1|once|TRBV6-2/TRBV6-3|.
CASSHPGQVTEAFF
TGTGCCAGCAGTCATCCGGGACAAGTCACTGAAGCTTTCTTT
>TRBJ2-5|few|TRBV12-3/TRBV12-4|TRBD1
CASSAGQGETQYF
TGTGCCAGCTCGGCGGGACAGGGTGAGACCCAGTACTTC
>TRBJ1-5|few|TRBV2|TRBD1
CASSERDRYQPQHF
TGTGCCAGCAGTGAACGGGACAGATATCAGCCCCAGCATTTT
>TRBJ1-2|few|TRBV5-1|.
CASSIPGVGGYTF
TGCGCCAGCAGCATCCCAGGGGTGGGTGGCTACACCTTC
>TRBJ1-2|.|TRBV11-2|TRBD1
CASSFLPGQGGYGYTF
TGTGCCAGCAGCTTTCTGCCGGGACAGGGGGGATATGGCTACACCTTC
>TRBJ1-4|once|TRBV18|TRBD1
CASSPRGPATNEKLFF
TGTGCCAGCTCACCTAGGGGGCCGGCAACTAATGAAAAACTGTTTTTT
>TRBJ2-3|.|TRBV19|.
CASSIPGPVDTQYF
TGTGCCAGTAGTATACCGGGTCCCGTCGATACGCAGTATTTT
>TRBJ2-7|.|TRBV5-1|.
CASNIGGSYEQYF
TGCGCCAGCAATATAGGGGGTTCCTACGAGCAGTACTTC
>TRBJ1-1|.|TRBV19|.
CASSPLGATEAFF
TGTGCCAGTAGTCCCCTGGGGGCCACTGAAGCTTTCTTT
>TRBJ1-1|.|TRBV11-2|.
CASSSQGAAVEAFF
TGTGCCAGCAGCTCTCAGGGCGCCGCGGTTGAAGCTTTCTTT
>TRBJ2-1|.|TRBV5-6|TRBD2
CASSLWKRGGQGEQFF
TGTGCCAGCAGCTTGTGGAAGCGGGGGGGCCAGGGTGAGCAGTTCTTC
>TRBJ1-4|few|TRBV5-4|.
CASSRKNNAGVEEKLFF
TGTGCCAGCAGCCGTAAAAACAATGCAGGGGTGGAGGAAAAACTGTTTTTT
>TRBJ1-1|.|TRBV12-5|TRBD1
CASAGTGVSEAFF
TGTGCTAGTGCCGGGACAGGGGTATCTGAAGCTTTCTTT
>TRBJ2-7|.|TRBV5-1|TRBD1
CASSRDSYEQYF
TGCGCCAGCAGCAGGGACAGCTACGAGCAGTACTTC
>TRBJ2-5|.|TRBV2|TRBD2
CAAQRASGGRVETQYF
TGTGCCGCACAGCGTGCTAGCGGGGGCCGGGTGGAGACCCAGTACTTC
>TRBJ1-2|.|TRBV7-9|TRBD1
CASSLGDRGAYGYTF
TGTGCCAGCAGCTTAGGGGACAGGGGGGCCTATGGCTACACCTTC
>TRBJ2-7|.|TRBV7-8|.
CASSLEYAESYEQYF
TGTGCCAGCAGCTTAGAGTATGCAGAATCCTACGAGCAGTACTTC
>TRBJ2-7|.|TRBV7-9|TRBD2
CASSLSGGASEQYF
TGTGCCAGCAGCTTAAGCGGGGGGGCCTCCGAGCAGTACTTC
>TRBJ2-1|once|TRBV12-5|.
CASGWVNTDEQFF
TGTGCTAGTGGTTGGGTTAACACCGATGAGCAGTTCTTC
>TRBJ1-5|.|TRBV5-1|.
CASSPSQGSQPQHF
TGCGCCAGCAGTCCTAGCCAGGGGAGTCAGCCCCAGCATTTT
>TRBJ2-1|.|TRBV19|.
CASSPGLGNSYNEQFF
TGTGCCAGTAGTCCAGGACTGGGAAACTCCTACAATGAGCAGTTCTTC
>TRBJ2-2|.|TRBV18|.
CASSPKLWGPGELFF
TGTGCCAGCTCACCAAAGTTATGGGGGCCCGGGGAGCTGTTTTTT
>TRBJ2-1|once|TRBV6-1|TRBD1
CASSDRQGVSYNEQFF
TGTGCCAGCAGTGACCGACAGGGGGTCTCCTACAATGAGCAGTTCTTC
>TRBJ2-1|.|TRBV6-2/TRBV6-3|TRBD2
CASSTSGGSSYNEQFF
TGTGCCAGCAGCACTAGCGGGGGTAGCTCCTACAATGAGCAGTTCTTC
>TRBJ2-2|.|TRBV4-3|TRBD2
CASSQLAGVPGELFF
TGCGCCAGCAGCCAACTAGCGGGGGTCCCCGGGGAGCTGTTTTTT
>TRBJ2-2|.|TRBV9|TRBD2
CASSVTSGGFANTGELFF
TGTGCCAGCAGCGTGACTAGCGGGGGGTTCGCGAACACCGGGGAGCTGTTTTTT
>TRBJ1-6|few|TRBV7-9|TRBD1
CASSPSLQGVAPLHF
TGTGCCAGCAGCCCCTCCCTGCAGGGGGTTGCTCCCCTCCACTTT
>TRBJ2-5|.|TRBV29-1|.
CSVARVQETQYF
TGCAGCGTTGCGAGAGTCCAAGAGACCCAGTACTTC
>TRBJ1-2|.|TRBV7-9|TRBD1
CASSSGQGGFYGYTF
TGTGCCAGCAGCTCGGGACAGGGGGGTTTCTATGGCTACACCTTC
>TRBJ2-7|few|TRBV5-1|TRBD1
CASSLGQGLYEQYF
TGCGCCAGCAGCCTGGGACAGGGTCTTTACGAGCAGTACTTC
>TRBJ2-7|once|TRBV19|.
CASSIGPPGEQYF
TGTGCCAGTAGTATAGGGCCCCCGGGAGAGCAGTACTTC
>TRBJ2-2|.|TRBV13|TRBD2
CASSSPGLANTGELFF
TGTGCCAGCAGCTCGCCGGGACTAGCCAACACCGGGGAGCTGTTTTTT
>TRBJ1-4|.|TRBV11-2|.
CASSLDRGGVNEKLFF
TGTGCCAGCAGCTTAGATCGGGGGGGAGTTAATGAAAAACTGTTTTTT
>TRBJ2-1|.|TRBV19|.
CASSLQLLSYNEQFF
TGTGCCAGTAGTCTACAGCTACTCTCCTACAATGAGCAGTTCTTC
>TRBJ1-1|.|TRBV30|.
CAWSPLQSNTEAFF
TGTGCCTGGAGTCCCTTACAATCTAACACTGAAGCTTTCTTT
>TRBJ1-6|few|TRBV2|TRBD1
CASQEGAGNSPLHF
TGTGCCTCCCAAGAGGGGGCGGGTAATTCACCCCTCCACTTT
>TRBJ1-6|.|TRBV19|TRBD1
CASSEAGGVSPLHF
TGTGCCAGTAGTGAGGCAGGGGGTGTTTCACCCCTCCACTTT
>TRBJ2-2|few|TRBV7-9|.
CASSGGKQDTGELFF
TGTGCCAGTAGCGGTGGGAAACAGGACACCGGGGAGCTGTTTTTT
>TRBJ1-5|.|TRBV7-6|.
CASSLGSGEYQPQHF
TGTGCCAGCAGCTTAGGTAGCGGGGAATATCAGCCCCAGCATTTT